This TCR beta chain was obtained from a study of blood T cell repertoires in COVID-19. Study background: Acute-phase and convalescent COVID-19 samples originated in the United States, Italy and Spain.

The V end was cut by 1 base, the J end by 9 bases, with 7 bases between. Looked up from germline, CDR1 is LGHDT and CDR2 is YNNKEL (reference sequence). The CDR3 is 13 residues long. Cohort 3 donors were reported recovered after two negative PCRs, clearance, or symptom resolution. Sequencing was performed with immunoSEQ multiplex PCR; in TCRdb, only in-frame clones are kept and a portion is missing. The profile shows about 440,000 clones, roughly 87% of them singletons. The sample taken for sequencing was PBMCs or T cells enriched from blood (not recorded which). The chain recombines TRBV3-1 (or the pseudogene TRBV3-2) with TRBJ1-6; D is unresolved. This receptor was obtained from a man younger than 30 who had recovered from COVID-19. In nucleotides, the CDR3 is TGTGCCAGCAGCCAAGGGTCGGGTTCACCCCTCCACTTT. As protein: CASSQGSGSPLHF.